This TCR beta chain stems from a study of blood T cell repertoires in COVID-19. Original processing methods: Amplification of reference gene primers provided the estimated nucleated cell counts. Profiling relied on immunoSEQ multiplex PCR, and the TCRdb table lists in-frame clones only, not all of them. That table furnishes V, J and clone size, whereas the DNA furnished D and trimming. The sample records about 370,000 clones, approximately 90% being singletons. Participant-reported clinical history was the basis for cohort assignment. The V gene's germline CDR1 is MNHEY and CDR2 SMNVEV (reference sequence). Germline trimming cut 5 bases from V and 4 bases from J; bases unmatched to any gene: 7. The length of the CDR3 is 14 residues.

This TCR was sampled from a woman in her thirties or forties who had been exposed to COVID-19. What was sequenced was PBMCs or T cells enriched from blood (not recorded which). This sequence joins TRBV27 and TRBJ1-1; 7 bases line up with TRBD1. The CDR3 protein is CASSGQEGLTEAFF. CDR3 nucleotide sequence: TGTGCCAGCAGTGGACAGGAGGGGCTCACTGAAGCTTTCTTT.